Below, one TCR beta chain is given with its context. It has no known antigen specificity. No much larger clone exists at a distance of one base, and base qualities are not known. Collaborating institutions collected whole blood in K2EDTA tubes following their own protocols. For TCRbeta analysis, collaborators shipped samples in one of three forms: frozen whole blood, isolated PBMCs, or DNA extracted from either of those sample types. The data stem from a study of blood T cell repertoires in COVID-19 (dated by TCRdb to the early 2020s). About the study as a whole: Collaborator samples came from the United States, Italy and Spain and covered acute and convalescent phases of COVID-19. The material from the prospective study consisted of cDNA or gDNA derived from T cells, B-cell-depleted T cells, or PBMCs. The repertoires were released in a freely available public database meant as a resource for research on the immune response to SARS-CoV-2. Sample metadata almost always included a de-identified subject ID, COVID-19 status, age in years and sex. Where available, HLA class I and class II types were taken from metadata supplied by the sample provider and were not determined by assay-based typing. Samples were obtained from the ongoing ImmuneRACE study (first 160 participants) and from approximately 1,200 subjects provided by 6 global collaborators. The dataset comprised deeply sampled blood TCRbeta repertoires from subjects exposed to, actively infected with, or recovered from COVID-19. General findings and caveats noted by the study authors: The quantity of clinical and demographic metadata differed by source and by participant and was supplied without curation.

From a lookup of the germline V gene (reference sequence), CDR1 and CDR2 are SGHKS and YYEKEE. A distance of 7 bases separates the germline ends of V and J, which lose 0 bases and 6 bases respectively. The CDR3 runs 13 amino acids, cysteine and phenylalanine included. Just the 39-base CDR3 DNA is kept, in frame starting at base 1. TCRbeta CDR3 regions were amplified from genomic DNA by means of the immunoSEQ Assay, a bias-controlled multiplex PCR. Per the authors' processing: The number of nucleated cells in each sample was estimated from the amplification of reference gene primers within the assay. Sequence reads were collapsed and filtered to measure the absolute abundance of every unique TCRbeta CDR3 rearrangement. Productive Simpson clonality was computed per sample as the square root of Simpson's diversity index over productive rearrangements. The clones in this table, taken by TCRdb from immuneACCESS, are in-frame only. Not every clone is retained; where verified, under half of the shortfall comes from an unresolved V gene, and the cause of the rest is unknown. V and J calls and clone size are as listed in that table; D and trimming were resolved from the DNA. For this sample there are about 290,000 clones; 85% appear just once. The ten most abundant clones make up 4% to 5% of the sample.

The clonotype originates from a woman aged 45-59 years with active or convalescent COVID-19. The rearrangement combines TRBV5-5 with TRBJ2-1, and perhaps TRBD2 as D gene, on 5 matching bases. Sequencing was carried out using peripheral blood. The CDR3 sequence is CASSLVGSNEQFF. The DNA sequence follows: TGTGCCAGCAGCTTGGTGGGGAGCAATGAGCAGTTCTTC.